The clone carrying this TCR beta chain occurred once. These data originate in a study of blood T cell repertoires in COVID-19. Study-level background: In each case, the material was cDNA or gDNA derived from T cells, B-cell-depleted T cells, or PBMCs.

Original methodology: Using reference gene primer amplification, nucleated cell counts were estimated. Sequencing used immunoSEQ multiplex PCR; TCRdb keeps in-frame clones, though not all of them. That table supplies the V and J calls and clone size; D and trimming were determined from the DNA. The profile covers 72,000 or so clones, with around 80% appearing a single time and over 8.5% taken by the ten largest. The sample consisted of peripheral blood. This sequence was found in a human donor in a cohort sampled during active COVID-19.

CDR3 nucleotides: TGTGCCAGCACCTTTCGAGGGAGCGGGGACTACGAGCAGTACTTC. Its protein product is CASTFRGSGDYEQYF. The J gene is TRBJ2-7, the V gene TRBV7-2, with 7 positions matching TRBD2. The junction had 12 bases not matched to a gene; V was cut back by 7 bases and J by 3 bases. The germline gives CDR1 SGHTA, CDR2 FQGNSA. This CDR3 has 15 amino acids.